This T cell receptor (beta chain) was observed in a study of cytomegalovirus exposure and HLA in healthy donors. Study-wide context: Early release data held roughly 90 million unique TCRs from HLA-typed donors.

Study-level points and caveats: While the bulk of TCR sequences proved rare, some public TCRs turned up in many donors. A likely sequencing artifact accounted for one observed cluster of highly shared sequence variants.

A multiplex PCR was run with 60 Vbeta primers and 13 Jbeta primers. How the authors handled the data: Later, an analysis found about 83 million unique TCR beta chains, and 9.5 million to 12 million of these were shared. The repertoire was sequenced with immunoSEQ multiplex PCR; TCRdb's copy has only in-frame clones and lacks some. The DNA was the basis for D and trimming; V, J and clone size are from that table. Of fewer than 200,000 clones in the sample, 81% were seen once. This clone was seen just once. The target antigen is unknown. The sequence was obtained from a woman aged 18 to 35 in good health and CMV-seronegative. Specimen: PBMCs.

CDR3 DNA: TGTGCCAGCAGCTTACGGGGGTTCGAGGGCTACACCTTC. Residues: CASSLRGFEGYTF. The chain carries TRBV7-3 and TRBJ1-2; possible D gene TRBD1, 5 bases. This CDR3 has 13 amino acids. The V gene lost 2 bases and the J gene lost 8 bases, with 12 bases spanning the gap. Germline V lookup: CDR1 SGHTA, CDR2 FQGTGA.